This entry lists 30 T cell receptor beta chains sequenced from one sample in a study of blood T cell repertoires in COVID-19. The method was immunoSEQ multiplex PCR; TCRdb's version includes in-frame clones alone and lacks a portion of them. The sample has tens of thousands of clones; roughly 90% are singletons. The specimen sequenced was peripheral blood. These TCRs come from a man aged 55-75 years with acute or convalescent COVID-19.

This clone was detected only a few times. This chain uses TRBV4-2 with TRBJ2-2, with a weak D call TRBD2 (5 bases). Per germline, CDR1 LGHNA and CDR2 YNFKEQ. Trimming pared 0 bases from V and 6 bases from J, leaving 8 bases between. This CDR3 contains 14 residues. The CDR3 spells CASSQELLAGELFF. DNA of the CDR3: TGTGCCAGCAGCCAAGAGTTACTAGCCGGGGAGCTGTTTTTT.

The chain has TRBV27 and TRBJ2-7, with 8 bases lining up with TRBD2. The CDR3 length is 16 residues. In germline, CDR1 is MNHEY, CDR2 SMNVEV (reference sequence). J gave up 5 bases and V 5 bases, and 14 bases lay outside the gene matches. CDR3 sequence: CASSLSGTSLFHEQYF. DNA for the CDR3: TGTGCCAGCAGTCTCTCCGGGACTAGTCTCTTCCACGAGCAGTACTTC.

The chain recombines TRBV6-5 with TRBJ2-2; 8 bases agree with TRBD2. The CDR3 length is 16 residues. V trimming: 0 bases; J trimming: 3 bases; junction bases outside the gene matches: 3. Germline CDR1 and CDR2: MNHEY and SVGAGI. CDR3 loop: CASSYSAGGHTGELFF. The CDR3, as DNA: TGTGCCAGCAGTTACTCGGCGGGAGGTCACACCGGGGAGCTGTTTTTT.

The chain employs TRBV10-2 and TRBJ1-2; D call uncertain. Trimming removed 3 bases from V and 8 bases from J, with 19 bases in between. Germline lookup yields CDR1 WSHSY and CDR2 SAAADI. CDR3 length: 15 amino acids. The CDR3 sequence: CASSDTQIHSGGYTF. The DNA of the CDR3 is TGCGCCAGCAGTGACACTCAGATTCACTCGGGGGGCTACACCTTC.

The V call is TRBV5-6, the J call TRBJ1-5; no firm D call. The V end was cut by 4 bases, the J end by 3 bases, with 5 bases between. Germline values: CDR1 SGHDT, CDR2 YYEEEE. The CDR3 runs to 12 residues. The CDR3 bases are TGTGCCAGCAGCGGACTCAATCAGCCCCAGCATTTT. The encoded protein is CASSGLNQPQHF.

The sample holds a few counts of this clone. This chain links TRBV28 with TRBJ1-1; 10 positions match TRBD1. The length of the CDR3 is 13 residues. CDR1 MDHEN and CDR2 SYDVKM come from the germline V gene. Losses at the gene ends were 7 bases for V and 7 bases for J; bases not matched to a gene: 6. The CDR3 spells CASTLGDRGEAFF. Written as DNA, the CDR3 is TGTGCCAGCACCCTAGGGGACAGGGGTGAAGCTTTCTTT.

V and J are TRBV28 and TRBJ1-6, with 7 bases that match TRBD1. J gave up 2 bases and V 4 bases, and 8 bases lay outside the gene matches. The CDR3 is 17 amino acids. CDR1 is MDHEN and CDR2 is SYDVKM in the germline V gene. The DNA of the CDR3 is TGTGCCAGCAGTTCAGGACAGGCCATCCCCTATAATTCACCCCTCCACTTT. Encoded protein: CASSSGQAIPYNSPLHF.

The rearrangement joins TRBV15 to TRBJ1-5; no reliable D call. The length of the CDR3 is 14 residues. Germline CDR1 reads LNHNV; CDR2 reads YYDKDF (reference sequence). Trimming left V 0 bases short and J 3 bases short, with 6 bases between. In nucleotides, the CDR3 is TGTGCCACCAGCAGAGAATATCTCAATCAGCCCCAGCATTTT. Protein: CATSREYLNQPQHF.

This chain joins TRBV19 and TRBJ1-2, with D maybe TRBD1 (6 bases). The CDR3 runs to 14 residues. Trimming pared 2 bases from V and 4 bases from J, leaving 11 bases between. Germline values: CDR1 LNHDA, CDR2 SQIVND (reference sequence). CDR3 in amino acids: CASSIPGQSYGYTF. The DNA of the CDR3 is TGTGCCAGTAGTATACCCGGACAGTCCTATGGCTACACCTTC.

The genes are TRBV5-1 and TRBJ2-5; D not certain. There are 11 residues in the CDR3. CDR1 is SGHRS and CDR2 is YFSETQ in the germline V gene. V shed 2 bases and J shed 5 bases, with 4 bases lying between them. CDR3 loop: CASSFSETQYF. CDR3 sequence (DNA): TGCGCCAGCAGCTTCTCTGAGACCCAGTACTTC. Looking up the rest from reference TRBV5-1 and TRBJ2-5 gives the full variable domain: KAGVTQTPRYLIKTRGQQVTLSCSPISGHRSVSWYQQTPGQGLQFLFEYFSETQRNKGNFPGRFSGRQFSNSRSEMNVSTLELGDSALYLCASSFSETQYFGPGTRLLVL.

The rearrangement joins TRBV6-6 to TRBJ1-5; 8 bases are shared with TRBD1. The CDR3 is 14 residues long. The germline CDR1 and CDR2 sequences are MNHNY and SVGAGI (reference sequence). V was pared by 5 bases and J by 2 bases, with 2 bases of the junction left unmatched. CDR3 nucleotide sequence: TGTGCCAGCAGTCTGGACAGGGGCAATCAGCCCCAGCATTTT. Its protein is CASSLDRGNQPQHF.

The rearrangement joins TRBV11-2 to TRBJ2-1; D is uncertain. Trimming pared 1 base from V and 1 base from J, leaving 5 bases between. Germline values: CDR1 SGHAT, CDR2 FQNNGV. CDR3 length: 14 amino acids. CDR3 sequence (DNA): TGTGCCAGCAGCTTAGGAGGATCCTACAATGAGCAGTTCTTC. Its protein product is CASSLGGSYNEQFF.

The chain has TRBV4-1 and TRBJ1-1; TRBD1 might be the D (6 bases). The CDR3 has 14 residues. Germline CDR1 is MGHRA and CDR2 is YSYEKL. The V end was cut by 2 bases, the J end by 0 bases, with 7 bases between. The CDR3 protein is CASSQNRVNTEAFF. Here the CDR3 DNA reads TGCGCCAGCAGCCAAAACAGGGTGAACACTGAAGCTTTCTTT.

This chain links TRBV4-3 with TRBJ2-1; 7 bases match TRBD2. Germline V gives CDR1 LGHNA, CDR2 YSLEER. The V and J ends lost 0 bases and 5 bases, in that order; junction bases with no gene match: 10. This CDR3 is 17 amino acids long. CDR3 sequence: CASSQDQGERGNNEQFF. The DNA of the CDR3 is TGCGCCAGCAGCCAAGACCAAGGCGAGCGGGGAAACAATGAGCAGTTCTTC.

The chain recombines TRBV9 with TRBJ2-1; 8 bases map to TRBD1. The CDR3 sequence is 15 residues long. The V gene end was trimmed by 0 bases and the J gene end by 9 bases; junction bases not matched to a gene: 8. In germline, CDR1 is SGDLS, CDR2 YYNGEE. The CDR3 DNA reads TGTGCCAGCAGCGTAGAGGGACAGGCGTTCAGTGAGCAGTTCTTC. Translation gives CASSVEGQAFSEQFF. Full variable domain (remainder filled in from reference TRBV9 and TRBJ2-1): DSGVTQTPKHLITATGQRVTLRCSPRSGDLSVYWYQQSLDQGLQFLIQYYNGEERAKGNILERFSAQQFPDLHSELNLSSLELGDSALYFCASSVEGQAFSEQFFGPGTRLTVL.

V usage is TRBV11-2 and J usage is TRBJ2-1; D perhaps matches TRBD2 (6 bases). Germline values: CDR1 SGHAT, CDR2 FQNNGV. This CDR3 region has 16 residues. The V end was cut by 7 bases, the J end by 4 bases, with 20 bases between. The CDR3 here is CASTPTIRDSYNEQFF. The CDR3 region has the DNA TGTGCCAGCACTCCGACAATCCGGGACTCGTACAATGAGCAGTTCTTC.

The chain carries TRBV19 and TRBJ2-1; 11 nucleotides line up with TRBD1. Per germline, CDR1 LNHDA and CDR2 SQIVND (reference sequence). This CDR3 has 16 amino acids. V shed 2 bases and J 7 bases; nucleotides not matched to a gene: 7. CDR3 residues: CASSIYRDRGGNEQFF. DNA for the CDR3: TGTGCCAGTAGTATATACCGGGACAGGGGGGGAAATGAGCAGTTCTTC.

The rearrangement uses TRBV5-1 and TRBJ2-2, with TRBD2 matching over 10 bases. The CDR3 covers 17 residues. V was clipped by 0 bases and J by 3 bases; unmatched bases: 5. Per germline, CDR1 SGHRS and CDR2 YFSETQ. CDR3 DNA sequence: TGCGCCAGCAGCTTGGGAGCTAGCGGGAGAGACACCGGGGAGCTGTTTTTT. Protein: CASSLGASGRDTGELFF.

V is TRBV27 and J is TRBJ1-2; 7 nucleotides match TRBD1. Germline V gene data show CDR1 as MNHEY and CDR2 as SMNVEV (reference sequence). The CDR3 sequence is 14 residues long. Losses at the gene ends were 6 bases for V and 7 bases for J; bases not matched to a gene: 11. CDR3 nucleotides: TGTGCCAGCAGACGCCGGGACAGTCAGGTTGGCTACACCTTC. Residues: CASRRRDSQVGYTF.

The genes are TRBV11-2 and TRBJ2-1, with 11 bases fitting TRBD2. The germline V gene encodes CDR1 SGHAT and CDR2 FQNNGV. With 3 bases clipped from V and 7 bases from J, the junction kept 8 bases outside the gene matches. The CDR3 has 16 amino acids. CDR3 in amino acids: CASSFIAGGLYNEQFF. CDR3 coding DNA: TGTGCCAGCAGCTTTATAGCGGGAGGGTTGTATAATGAGCAGTTCTTC.

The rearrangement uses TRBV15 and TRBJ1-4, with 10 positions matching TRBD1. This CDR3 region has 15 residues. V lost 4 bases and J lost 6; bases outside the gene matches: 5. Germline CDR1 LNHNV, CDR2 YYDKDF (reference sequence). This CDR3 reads CATSISGQGYEKLFF. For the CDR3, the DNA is TGTGCCACCAGCATCTCGGGACAGGGGTATGAAAAACTGTTTTTT.

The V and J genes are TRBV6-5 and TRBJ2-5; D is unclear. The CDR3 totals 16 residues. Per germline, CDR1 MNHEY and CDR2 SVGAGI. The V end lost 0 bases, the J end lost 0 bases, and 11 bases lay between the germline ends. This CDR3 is CASSYSGRTYQETQYF. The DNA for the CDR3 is TGTGCCAGCAGTTACTCTGGCAGAACGTACCAAGAGACCCAGTACTTC.

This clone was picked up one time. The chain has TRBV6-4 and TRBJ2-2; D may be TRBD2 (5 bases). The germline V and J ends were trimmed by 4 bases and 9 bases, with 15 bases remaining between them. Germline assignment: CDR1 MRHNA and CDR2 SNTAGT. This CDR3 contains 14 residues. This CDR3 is CASSARSFGRELFF. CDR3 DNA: TGTGCCAGCAGTGCCCGATCCTTCGGGAGGGAGCTGTTTTTT.

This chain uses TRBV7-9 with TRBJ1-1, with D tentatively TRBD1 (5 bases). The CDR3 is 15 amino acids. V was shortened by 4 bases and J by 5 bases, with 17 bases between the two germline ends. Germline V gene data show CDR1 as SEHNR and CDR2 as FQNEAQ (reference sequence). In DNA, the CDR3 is TGTGCCAGCAGCTACCAGCTTCAGGGTGGAACTGAAGCTTTCTTT. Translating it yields CASSYQLQGGTEAFF.

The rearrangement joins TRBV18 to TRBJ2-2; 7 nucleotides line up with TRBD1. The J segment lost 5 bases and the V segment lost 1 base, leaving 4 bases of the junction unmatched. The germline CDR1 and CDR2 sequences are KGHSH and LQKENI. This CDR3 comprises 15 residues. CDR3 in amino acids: CASSPRQGETGELFF. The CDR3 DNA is TGTGCCAGCTCACCACGCCAGGGGGAAACCGGGGAGCTGTTTTTT. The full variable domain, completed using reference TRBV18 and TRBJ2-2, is NAGVMQNPRHLVRRRGQEARLRCSPMKGHSHVYWYRQLPEEGLKFMVYLQKENIIDESGMPKERFSAEFPKEGPSILRIQQVVRGDSAAYFCASSPRQGETGELFFGEGSRLTVL.

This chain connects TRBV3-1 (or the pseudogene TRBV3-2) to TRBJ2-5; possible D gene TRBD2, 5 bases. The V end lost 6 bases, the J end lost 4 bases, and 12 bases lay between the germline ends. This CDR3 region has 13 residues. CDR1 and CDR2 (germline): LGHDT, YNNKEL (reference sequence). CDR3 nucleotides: TGTGCCAGCAGAGCGGAGACGGGAGAGACCCAGTACTTC. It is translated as CASRAETGETQYF.

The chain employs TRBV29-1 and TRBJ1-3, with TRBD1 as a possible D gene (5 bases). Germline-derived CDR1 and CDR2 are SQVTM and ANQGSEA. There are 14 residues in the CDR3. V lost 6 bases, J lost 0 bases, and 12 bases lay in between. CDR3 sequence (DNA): TGCAGCGTAAAGACAGCAGACTCTGGAAACACCATATATTTT. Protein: CSVKTADSGNTIYF. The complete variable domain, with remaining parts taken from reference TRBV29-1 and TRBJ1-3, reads SAVISQKPSRDICQRGTSLTIQCQVDSQVTMMFWYRQQPGQSLTLIATANQGSEATYESGFVIDKFPISRPNLTFSTLTVSNMSPEDSSIYLCSVKTADSGNTIYFGEGSWLTVV.

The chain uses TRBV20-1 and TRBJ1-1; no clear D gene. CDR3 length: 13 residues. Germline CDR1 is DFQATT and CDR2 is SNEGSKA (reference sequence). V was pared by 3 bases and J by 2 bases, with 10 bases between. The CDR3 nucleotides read TGCAGTGCTAGTCGGCAGGAAAACACTGAAGCTTTCTTT. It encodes CSASRQENTEAFF.

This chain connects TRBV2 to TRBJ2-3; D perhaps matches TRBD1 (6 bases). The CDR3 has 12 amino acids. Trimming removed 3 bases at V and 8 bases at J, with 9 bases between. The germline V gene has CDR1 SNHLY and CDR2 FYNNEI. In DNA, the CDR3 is TGTGCCAGCAGTGAGGACAGTCCTACGCAGTATTTT. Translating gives CASSEDSPTQYF.

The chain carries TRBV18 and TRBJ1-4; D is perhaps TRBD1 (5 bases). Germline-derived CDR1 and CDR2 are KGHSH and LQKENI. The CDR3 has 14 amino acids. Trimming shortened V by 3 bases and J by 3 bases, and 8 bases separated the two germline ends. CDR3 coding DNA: TGTGCCAGCTCACCGCGGGGGGCTAATGAAAAACTGTTTTTT. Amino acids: CASSPRGANEKLFF.